The present TCR beta chain was sequenced within a study of early T cells in non-severe SARS-CoV-2 infection. Trimming shortened V by 3 bases and J by 0 bases, and 12 bases separated the two germline ends. The V gene's germline CDR1 is DFQATT and CDR2 SNEGSKA (reference sequence). The CDR3 loop spans 15 amino acids. Individual cDNA molecules received unique molecular identifiers during library preparation. A single record per CDR3 protein comes from TCRdb applying MiXCR to the 5' RACE reads. The sample yields over 80,000 distinct CDR3 sequences, around 15% seen once. The table lists this clonotype with a few counts.

The receptor was isolated from an adult who was a healthcare worker with PCR-confirmed SARS-CoV-2 infection or an uninfected control (not recorded which). V is TRBV20-1 and J is TRBJ1-3, with D uncertain. The specimen was whole blood. CDR3 bases: TGCAGTGCTAGCGTGGACGGCGTCTCTGGAAACACCATATATTTT. This codes for CSASVDGVSGNTIYF.